The source of this T cell receptor beta chain is a study of vaccination and CD4 T cells after COVID-19. The overall study: Drawing of post-COVID samples took place a median 101 days after diagnosis (range 35 to 161). Study results and caveats: Relatively few convalescent patients and no early post-infection timepoints were analyzed.

The treatment here: 10-day PBMC culture with coronavirus spike peptide pools or control peptides (ViraFEST assay). In the ViraFEST assay, peptide-pool expansion preceded TCR sequencing of expanded clonotypes. Once obtained from cultured CD4+ T cells, the DNA was sequenced using the Oncomine TCR Beta short-read assay. Genomic DNA from cultured CD4+ T cells was extracted. Each CDR3 protein gets one entry after TCRdb re-called the PCR reads with MiXCR. The sample lists approximately 7,700 distinct CDR3 sequences, 60% occurring once. About this clonotype: The antigen is undetermined.

J was trimmed by 4 bases and V by 0 bases; bases with no gene match: 4. Germline CDR1 SGHNT, CDR2 YYREEE (reference sequence). The CDR3 has 16 amino acids. This chain joins TRBV5-4 and TRBJ2-3, with 11 bases matching TRBD2. Sequencing was carried out using CD4+ T cells from blood, cultured in vitro. The TCR originated in a human donor who had recovered from COVID-19. As DNA, the CDR3 is TGTGCCAGCAGCTTGGTAGCGGGGGGGCCGGCAGATACGCAGTATTTT. It codes for CASSLVAGGPADTQYF.